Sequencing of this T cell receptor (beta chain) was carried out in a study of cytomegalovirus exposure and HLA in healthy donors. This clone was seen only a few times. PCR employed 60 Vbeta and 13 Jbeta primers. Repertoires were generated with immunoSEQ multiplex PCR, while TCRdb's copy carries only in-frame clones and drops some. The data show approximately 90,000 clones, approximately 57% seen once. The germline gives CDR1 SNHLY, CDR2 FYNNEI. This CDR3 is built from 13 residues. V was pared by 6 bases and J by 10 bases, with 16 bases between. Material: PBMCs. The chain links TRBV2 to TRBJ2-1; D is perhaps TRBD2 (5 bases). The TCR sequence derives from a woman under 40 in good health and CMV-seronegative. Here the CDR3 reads CASSPPGVLEQFF. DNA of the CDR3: TGTGCCAGCAGCCCCCCCGGGGTACTCGAGCAGTTCTTC.